This entry concerns a single TCR beta chain. There is no known antigen for this receptor. Within one base of it there is no much larger clone, and no base qualities were kept. The data were taken from a study of cytomegalovirus exposure and HLA in healthy donors (TCRdb year 2017). Regarding the research as a whole: An earlier analysis of about 530 of the donors reported 250 to 350 Gb of sequence data and approximately 120 million unique TCR beta sequences obtained from roughly 170 million T cells. An early release that covered some 630 HLA-typed donors contained about 300 gigabases of sequencing data and roughly 84 million unique TCR sequences. Of the roughly 390 genotyped donors, about 84% fell in the genetic ancestry cluster associated with self-reported Caucasian donors. The study was designed to test whether signatures of past pathogen exposure could be identified by cataloging public T cell receptors. The study profiled the T cell repertoires of about 720 subjects by immunosequencing and related them to cytomegalovirus serostatus. A separate validation cohort of over 95 different subjects was used in addition to the approximately 640-subject first cohort. The study combined high-throughput TCR immunosequencing, statistical association of individual TCRs with disease status, and machine learning to predict cytomegalovirus infection status. To study patterns of TCR occurrence, a later analysis re-analyzed previously published TCR beta repertoires from more than 550 donors and added high-resolution HLA genotyping. The later analysis used no new phenotypic data to find candidate immune exposures, relying instead on TCR beta sequences and their occurrence across donors. In an earlier analysis of 550 to 700 of the donors, high-throughput TCR beta sequencing was used to judge whether each TCR beta V gene segment behaved as functional or pseudogenic. Alongside the repertoire data, information on donor age, sex, ethnicity and CMV serostatus was compiled. Genome-wide SNP genotypes for about 60% of the roughly 670 donors were used in a later genetic analysis, which treated that subset as a discovery cohort. All discovery cohort repertoires had been generated using a single sequencing platform. Both class I and class II loci were covered by HLA typing, at four-digit resolution. The number of donors typed differed by locus, with roughly 620-630 for A, B, C, DRB1 and DQB1, around 500 for DQA1, 600 to 610 for DPA1, and 472 for DPB1. Because of strong linkage in the cohort, a few DR-DQ haplotypes were treated as single units for association and clustering. On average, approximately 250,000 unique TCR beta nucleotide sequences were sequenced per donor among several hundred genotyped donors of the cohort, with about 17% of those sequences being non-productive.

Overall study results and their limits: According to a later analysis, parvovirus B19, influenza, CMV and Epstein-Barr virus appeared linked to several top co-occurrence clusters. Most TCR sequences were seen in very few donors, while some public TCRs were found in many individuals. The sequencing pipeline was judged likely to have produced a cluster of highly shared sequence variants as a technical artifact. According to the authors, the approach could potentially be generalized to other disease states and immunological phenotypes. The study gave a list of under 200 TCR beta chains associated with cytomegalovirus. The classifier was reported to diagnose cytomegalovirus status with high specificity and sensitivity in both the original cohort and the validation cohort. An earlier analysis of approximately 530 of the donors showed that most TCR beta V segments appeared in productive rearrangements either about 87% or about 30% of the time, which broadly matched IMGT annotations. A later analysis found that TCR association rates varied across HLA loci, with DRB1 alleles showing the most associated TCRs and HLA-C alleles the fewest. Because HLA typing was unavailable for some donors at each locus, only the typed subset was used in association tests. The cohort was sequenced for TCR beta chains only, and without alpha or paired-chain data the features that could be detected were limited. A further reported finding was that TCR beta sequences accurately predicted the HLA-A and HLA-B alleles for most subjects in the first cohort. When HLA alleles, especially DR and DQ, strongly co-occurred, attributing TCR associations to individual alleles was difficult. V-gene and J-gene trimming of TCR beta chains was associated with a missense DCLRE1C variant in a later genetic analysis, and the association was replicated in an independent cohort. In vitro tests confirmed that a few of the cytomegalovirus-associated TCR beta chains recognize cytomegalovirus antigens. Compared with equally common non-associated chains, HLA-associated TCR beta chains in a later analysis were more clonally expanded and had lower generation probabilities. A later analysis associated about 18,000 TCR beta sequences with specific HLA alleles at a false discovery rate of 0.05. Linkage disequilibrium might explain the correlated functional status among segregating V segments, but an unknown experimental factor could not be excluded. Because counts were too low, seventeen rarely observed V segments, including chromosome 9 orphons, were excluded from the earlier analysis of fewer than 650 of the donors. Sequencing depth was assumed to be roughly uniform across donors in the presence/absence analyses, though that assumption may not hold. According to a later analysis, most CMV-associated TCR beta chains appeared to be HLA-restricted, and the HLA associations seemed to be driven largely by CMV exposure. CMV serostatus was the only immune exposure information available for the cohort. The 87-base-pair reads could not distinguish some IMGT-functional V segments, including TRBV6-2 and TRBV6-3, so those segments were excluded. A later genetic analysis reported fewer N-insertions in productive TCRs among donors in an Asian-associated ancestry cluster than the approximately 670-donor mean.

Library generation was performed with the immunoSEQ multiplex PCR assay. A mixture of 60 forward primers for TCR Vbeta segments and 13 reverse primers for TCR Jbeta segments was used in the multiplex PCR. The CDR3 region of rearranged TCR beta genes was amplified from genomic DNA by a multiplex PCR assay. The Illumina HiSeq System was used to sequence the amplified TCR beta libraries as 87-base-pair reads. On the authors' methods: A later analysis counted about 80 million unique TCR beta chains across the 666 repertoires, and some 12 million of these chains were shared by at least two donors. To remove PCR and sequencing errors, raw reads were error-corrected and collapsed into unique sequences using a nearest-neighbor algorithm that merged closely related sequences. CDR3 sequences were aligned to IMGT reference sequences to assign V, D and J gene segments. For a sequence to be retained, a match of at least six nucleotides was required to both a V gene segment and a J gene segment. Rearrangements were classified as productive when the CDR3 lacked stop codons and remained in frame with V and J, and all other rearrangements were classified as non-productive. Following IMGT convention, CDR3 was defined as the stretch from the second conserved V-encoded cysteine up to the conserved J-encoded phenylalanine. The earlier analysis of some 540 of the donors excluded any sequence lacking an unambiguous match to a single V gene segment. In an earlier analysis of several hundred of the donors, V segments were called functional above 56.7% productive rearrangements and were called segregating when the between-donor standard deviation exceeded 5%. A statistical classification framework was built for diagnosing cytomegalovirus status from the catalog of TCR beta chain sequences. V and J gene assignment, in a later analysis, came from comparing TCR nucleotide sequences with IMGT/GENE-DB human TR gene sequences. Using the TCRdist pipeline, a later analysis assigned CDR3 sequences along with most-parsimonious VDJ recombination scenarios. In a later analysis, every TCR beta chain was defined by the combination of its CDR3 amino acid sequence and its V-gene family, and reads without a unique V-gene family were dropped. In a later analysis, approximately 640 highly shared, low-generation-probability nucleotide sequences were removed to address suspected cross-contamination and a sequencing artifact. A later analysis calculated a clonal expansion index for each public chain from normalized within-repertoire ranks of inferred template counts. In a later analysis, generation probabilities were computed using a VDJ recombination model fitted to out-of-frame rearrangements, and the results were checked against IGoR. In a later analysis, hypergeometric tests were used to score TCR-TCR, TCR-HLA and TCR-CMV co-occurrence, with a repertoire-size bias correction applied to TCR pairs. To estimate false discovery rates, a later analysis permuted the HLA or CMV assignments 20 times. In a later analysis, co-occurring TCRs were grouped using DBSCAN, with TCRdist sequence similarity added in when clustering inside HLA-allele-positive subsets. Co-occurrence clustering excluded repertoires with fewer than 30,000 or more than 120,000 public chains, plus five with anomalous nucleotide sharing. TCRdb holds this immuneACCESS table with in-frame rearrangements only. Some clones are missing; in checked studies, unresolved V genes explain under half, and the rest has no known cause. The V and J calls and clone size are taken from that table; D and trimming were inferred from the DNA. This sample gives tens of thousands of clones in total; 75% of them show up just once. The ten largest account for 2.2% of the sample.

The cohort was made up of 500 to 850 healthy bone marrow donors. All cohort members were sampled while nominally healthy, although unrecorded immune exposures were likely present. The donor tested CMV seronegative and was one of the 352 seronegative cohort members. A peripheral blood sample was provided by each donor, and peripheral blood mononuclear cells were used for TCR beta sequencing. The Qiagen DNeasy Blood Extraction Kit was used to extract genomic DNA from the blood cell samples. CDR1 and CDR2, per the germline V gene, are MDHEN and SYDVKM. Spanning cysteine to phenylalanine, the CDR3 consists of 14 amino acids. Just CDR3 DNA is preserved here, 42 bases in frame from base 1. V is cut back by 4 bases and J by 5 bases, with 4 bases in the junction unmatched.

The chain couples TRBV28 to TRBJ2-5; 10 middle bases align to TRBD2. The clonotype comes from a man in his forties in good health and CMV-seronegative. Sequencing was done on a sample of PBMCs. Here is the DNA: TGTGCCAGCAGTTCTAGCGGGGGTGGGGAGACCCAGTACTTC. It translates to CASSSSGGGETQYF.